This record looks at one TCR beta chain sequence and its context. Its antigen remains unknown. V was clipped by 3 bases and J by 0 bases, with 12 bases between them. CDR3 length equals 15 residues. Germline CDR1 reads MNHEY; CDR2 reads SMNVEV (reference sequence). A J-beta primer mix and a sample-barcoded 5' primer were used in a second PCR of roughly 7 to 12 cycles. TCRdb fed the 5' RACE reads into MiXCR, producing one record per CDR3 protein. The table records hundreds of thousands of distinct CDR3 sequences, more than 45% of them present only once. These data originate in a study of blood T cells in healthy people across ages. Turning to the study itself: Using template switching, researchers captured about one barcoded beta molecule for each two T cells. Findings of the study overall: Both naive CD4+ cell counts and diversity were greater in long-lived donors than in aged donors. A conclusive naive versus antigen-experienced comparison was prevented by the unsorted PBMCs.

Every sample yielded at least 6.5 million isolated PBMCs. The sequence came from an elderly woman in good health. Sequenced material: blood. This rearrangement joins TRBV27 to TRBJ2-7; D possibly corresponds to TRBD2 (6 bases). The CDR3 loop reads CASSFRWEDSYEQYF. The CDR3 bases are TGTGCCAGCAGTTTTCGGTGGGAGGACTCCTACGAGCAGTACTTC.